Following are 22 T cell receptor beta chains from one sample sequenced in a study of HIV-infected children after antiretroviral therapy interruption. Treatment indicated: PENTA 11 planned treatment interruption arm or continuous ART arm. RNA-based 3' RACE libraries used unique molecular identifiers. TCRdb processed the 3' RACE reads anew with MiXCR; each CDR3 protein has one entry. The table includes 7,000 or so distinct CDR3 sequences, about 16% detected once. The starting material was CD45RO+ CD8+ T cells from PBMCs, pooled from several time points, obtained from a donor given antiretroviral therapy, either interrupted or continuous. Subset: memory CD8+ CD45RO+ CD45RA- T cells. All receptors derive from a pool of human donors with HIV.

CDR3: CASSQGPGSHEQYF. Written as DNA, the CDR3 is TGTGCCAGCAGCCAAGGCCCAGGGTCCCACGAGCAGTACTTC. The V and J genes are TRBV3-1 and TRBJ2-7; TRBD1 might be the D (5 bases). The CDR3 is 14 residues long. The V gene's germline CDR1 is LGHDT and CDR2 YNNKEL (reference sequence). Trimming removed 1 base from V and 5 bases from J, with 12 bases in between.

The CDR3 reads CAASSGLANTGELFF. CDR3 coding DNA: TGCGCCGCGTCCTCGGGACTAGCGAACACCGGGGAGCTGTTTTTT. The chain combines TRBV23-1 with TRBJ2-2; 8 bases fit TRBD2. TRBV23-1 counts as an open reading frame of uncertain function. V shed 11 bases, J shed 0 bases, and the junction held 8 bases outside the gene matches. This CDR3 contains 15 residues.

This clonotype is deemed medium-sized (0.01 to 0.1%). This rearrangement joins TRBV6-2 or TRBV6-3 to TRBJ2-5; 9 nucleotides align to TRBD1. With 5 bases clipped from V and 4 bases from J, the junction kept 14 bases outside the gene matches. The germline V gene encodes CDR1 MNHEY and CDR2 SVGEGT. The CDR3 sequence is 17 residues long. CDR3 in amino acids: CASSPTPGQGFGETQYF. DNA of the CDR3: TGTGCCAGCAGTCCAACTCCGGGACAGGGTTTTGGAGAGACCCAGTACTTC.

This clonotype was counted many times. The CDR3 spells CASSIDWRPSGNYGYTF. For the CDR3, the DNA is TGTGCCAGTAGTATAGATTGGCGGCCCTCAGGAAACTATGGCTACACCTTC. This chain uses TRBV19 with TRBJ1-2, with D hard to call. The CDR3 is made up of 17 amino acids. Trimming took 0 bases from V and 2 from J, leaving 16 bases between them. CDR1 is LNHDA and CDR2 is SQIVND in the germline V gene (reference sequence). Based on the CDR3 plus reference TRBV19 and TRBJ1-2, the full variable domain is DGGITQSPKYLFRKEGQNVTLSCEQNLNHDAMYWYRQDPGQGLRLIYYSQIVNDFQKGDIAEGYSVSREKKESFPLTVTSAQKNPTAFYLCASSIDWRPSGNYGYTFGSGTRLTVV.

Sample share makes this clonotype medium-sized. The rearrangement uses TRBV29-1 and TRBJ2-7; the match to TRBD1 covers 7 bases. This CDR3 region has 13 residues. The germline CDR1 and CDR2 sequences are SQVTM and ANQGSEA. V gave up 7 bases and J gave up 5 bases; unmatched junction bases: 11. The CDR3 region is CSAKGAGGNEQYF. DNA for the CDR3: TGCAGCGCGAAAGGCGCAGGGGGTAACGAGCAGTACTTC.

By proportion, this clonotype is medium-sized. The chain couples TRBV20-1 to TRBJ2-4; tentative D call: TRBD2 (5 bases). Trimming stripped 6 bases from V and 6 bases from J, with 12 bases between. The germline V gene has CDR1 DFQATT and CDR2 SNEGSKA (reference sequence). The CDR3 runs 12 residues. Here the CDR3 DNA reads TGCAGTGCCCCGGACTGGTCAAACATTCAGTACTTC. This codes for CSAPDWSNIQYF.

This clonotype appeared many times. The chain is built from TRBV12-5 and TRBJ2-3; D gene uncertain. Germline-derived CDR1 and CDR2 are LGHNT and FRNRAP. The CDR3 has 12 amino acids. Trimming cost V 4 bases and J 5 bases, with 7 bases left between them. The CDR3 DNA reads TGTGCTAGTGGTTCCGTGGGAGATACGCAGTATTTT. This translates into CASGSVGDTQYF.

This clonotype is large (0.1 to 1%) within its sample. The chain recombines TRBV7-9 with TRBJ2-3, with D possibly TRBD1 on 6 matching bases. CDR1 SEHNR and CDR2 FQNEAQ come from the germline V gene (reference sequence). This CDR3 comprises 15 residues. Trimming pared 5 bases from V and 10 bases from J, leaving 22 bases between. The CDR3 bases are TGTGCCAGCAGCGCGAACCCAACACAGGGAAGGGCGCAGTATTTT. Its translation: CASSANPTQGRAQYF.

This clonotype has a count of ten or more. The chain links TRBV2 to TRBJ2-3; 7 positions match TRBD1. The CDR3 sequence is 15 residues long. The germline V gene encodes CDR1 SNHLY and CDR2 FYNNEI. V was pared by 6 bases and J by 0 bases, with 6 bases of the junction left unmatched. The CDR3 loop is CASSPGTASTDTQYF. The CDR3, as DNA: TGTGCCAGCAGCCCAGGGACAGCGAGCACAGATACGCAGTATTTT.

This clonotype was observed at least ten times. This rearrangement joins TRBV6-6 to TRBJ1-1; 7 bases align to TRBD1. Germline CDR1 is MNHNY and CDR2 is SVGAGI (reference sequence). With V trimmed by 3 bases and J by 6 bases, 7 bases remained unmatched. The CDR3 totals 14 residues. CDR3 region: CASSYQGVGAEAFF. The CDR3 region has the DNA TGTGCCAGCAGTTATCAGGGGGTGGGAGCTGAAGCTTTCTTT.

This clonotype has at least ten counts. This chain uses TRBV12-3 or TRBV12-4 with TRBJ2-3; weak D call: TRBD2 (6 bases). V lost 7 bases and J lost 2, with 16 bases in between. The CDR3 is made up of 15 amino acids. The CDR3 reads CASTVEEGPTDTQYF. In DNA, the CDR3 is TGTGCCAGCACAGTAGAGGAGGGCCCCACAGATACGCAGTATTTT.

This clonotype is medium-sized. The chain couples TRBV2 to TRBJ1-4, with a weak D call TRBD1 (5 bases). Germline CDR1 reads SNHLY; CDR2 reads FYNNEI. V dropped 7 bases and J dropped 0 bases, with 12 bases sitting between them. The CDR3 covers 15 residues. CDR3 residues: CASISTAATNEKLFF. CDR3 bases: TGTGCCAGCATTTCGACAGCTGCAACTAATGAAAAACTGTTTTTT.

This clonotype was seen many times. This sequence joins TRBV6-6 and TRBJ2-7; the D gene could be TRBD1 or TRBD2 (5 bases each). V was trimmed by 5 bases and J by 5 bases, leaving 10 bases between them. Per the germline V gene, CDR1 is MNHNY and CDR2 is SVGAGI (reference sequence). The CDR3 is 12 residues long. The DNA of the CDR3 is TGTGCCAGCAGTCTCAGGGACCACGAGCAGTACTTC. Translated: CASSLRDHEQYF.

This clonotype was recorded many times. The genes are TRBV7-6 and TRBJ1-1; D is possibly TRBD1 (5 bases). Germline values: CDR1 SGHVS, CDR2 FNYEAQ. V was clipped by 5 bases and J by 6 bases, with 13 bases between them. The CDR3 contains 13 residues. CDR3 protein: CASSLPGRPEAFF. CDR3 nucleotide sequence: TGTGCCAGCAGCCTTCCAGGGCGACCTGAAGCTTTCTTT.

This clonotype ranks as medium-sized. The chain carries TRBV10-2 and TRBJ2-7, with D unresolved. This CDR3 contains 12 residues. Germline assignment: CDR1 WSHSY and CDR2 SAAADI. Trimming left V 3 bases short and J 2 bases short, with 5 bases between. For the CDR3, the DNA is TGCGCCAGCAGTGACAGACCCTACGAGCAGTACTTC. Encoded protein: CASSDRPYEQYF.

This clonotype was picked up many times. This chain uses TRBV2 with TRBJ2-7; a possible D gene is TRBD2 (6 bases). V was cut by 5 bases and J by 4 bases, with 18 bases left in between. Germline assignment: CDR1 SNHLY and CDR2 FYNNEI. The CDR3 is 15 residues long. DNA for the CDR3: TGTGCCAGCAGTAAGACTACCGCTGGGGGGTACGAGCAGTACTTC. The encoded protein is CASSKTTAGGYEQYF.

This clonotype rates as large (0.1 to 1%). The V and J genes are TRBV7-9 and TRBJ2-3; 9 nucleotides line up with TRBD1. The CDR3 has 15 residues. The germline V gene has CDR1 SEHNR and CDR2 FQNEAQ (reference sequence). The V segment lost 6 bases and the J segment 4 bases; nucleotides outside the gene matches: 8. The CDR3 bases are TGTGCCAGCAGTCTTTACAGGGGGCGGGCAGATACGCAGTATTTT. This codes for CASSLYRGRADTQYF.

Only one count was recorded for this clonotype. V and J are TRBV13 and TRBJ2-3; 10 nucleotides align to TRBD2. CDR3 length: 17 amino acids. Losses at the gene ends were 6 bases for V and 6 bases for J; bases not matched to a gene: 15. The V gene's germline CDR1 is PRHDT and CDR2 FYEKMQ (reference sequence). As DNA, the CDR3 is TGTGCCAGCAGTCCTATTAAAGAGCGGGGGGGCCAGGATACGCAGTATTTT. Protein sequence: CASSPIKERGGQDTQYF. Supplemented by reference TRBV13 and TRBJ2-3, the full variable domain reads AAGVIQSPRHLIKEKRETATLKCYPIPRHDTVYWYQQGPGQDPQFLISFYEKMQSDKGSIPDRFSAQQFSDYHSELNMSSLELGDSALYFCASSPIKERGGQDTQYFGPGTRLTVL.

This clonotype was recorded at least ten times. This chain connects TRBV10-3 to TRBJ2-5, with a tentative D call TRBD1 (5 bases). CDR1 ENHRY and CDR2 SYGVKD come from the germline V gene. Trimming took 10 bases from V and 4 from J, leaving 13 bases between them. This CDR3 is 12 amino acids long. CDR3 nucleotides: TGTGCCAGTAGGGGCGACGCAGAGACCCAGTACTTC. This sequence encodes CASRGDAETQYF.

At least ten counts were recorded for this clonotype. The J gene is TRBJ1-5, the V gene TRBV2, with D hard to call. The V gene lost 7 bases and the J gene lost 0 bases, with 13 bases spanning the gap. CDR3 length: 15 amino acids. The germline V gene has CDR1 SNHLY and CDR2 FYNNEI. DNA for the CDR3: TGTGCCAGCAATTACTATGTTGATAGCAATCAGCCCCAGCATTTT. Protein: CASNYYVDSNQPQHF. The full variable domain, completed using reference TRBV2 and TRBJ1-5, is EPEVTQTPSHQVTQMGQEVILRCVPISNHLYFYWYRQILGQKVEFLVSFYNNEISEKSEIFDDQFSVERPDGSNFTLKIRSTKLEDSAMYFCASNYYVDSNQPQHFGDGTRLSIL.

This clonotype showed up many times. V usage is TRBV19 and J usage is TRBJ2-1, with D possibly TRBD2 on 6 matching bases. The CDR3 is 16 amino acids. The germline CDR1 and CDR2 sequences are LNHDA and SQIVND (reference sequence). The V end was cut by 10 bases, the J end by 2 bases, with 21 bases between. The CDR3 DNA reads as TGTGCCACGTCTAGCCGGGGCGGGATCGCCTACAATGAGCAGTTCTTC. Translation gives CATSSRGGIAYNEQFF.

This clonotype is labeled medium-sized. The rearrangement links TRBV20-1 to TRBJ2-3; D is uncertain. The CDR3 sequence is 15 residues long. V was cut by 0 bases and J by 1 base, with 11 bases left in between. The germline V gene has CDR1 DFQATT and CDR2 SNEGSKA (reference sequence). For the CDR3, the DNA is TGCAGTGCTAGAGAATTAGGTGGGGGCACAGATACGCAGTATTTT. Translating gives CSARELGGGTDTQYF.